Following are 28 T cell receptor beta chains from one sample sequenced in a study of shared clonotypes between healthy human individuals. TCRdb's table, derived via immunoSEQ multiplex PCR, lists solely in-frame clones and lacks some. This repertoire shows about 2 million clones, 90% to 95% found once; its top ten account for roughly 0.13%. Sequenced input: naive CD4+ T cells sorted from blood. Stated subset: CD45RA+ positively selected. Source of these receptors: a man younger than 35 in good health.

The J gene is TRBJ2-1, the V gene TRBV6-6; possible D gene TRBD2, 6 bases. Trimming stripped 0 bases from V and 4 bases from J, with 10 bases between. CDR3 size: 15 residues. Per germline, CDR1 MNHNY and CDR2 SVGAGI (reference sequence). CDR3 sequence: CASSYSSGWYNEQFF. The DNA of the CDR3 is TGTGCCAGCAGTTACTCTAGCGGCTGGTACAATGAGCAGTTCTTC.

The chain links TRBV5-1 to TRBJ2-7; 7 nucleotides agree with TRBD1. This CDR3 region has 14 residues. Unmatched junction bases numbered 7, after V lost 4 bases and J lost 3 bases. Germline-derived CDR1 and CDR2 are SGHRS and YFSETQ. The CDR3 is CASSRSGGVYEQYF. The DNA of the CDR3 is TGCGCCAGCAGCAGGTCAGGGGGAGTCTACGAGCAGTACTTC.

In its sample, this clone was seen a few times. This chain joins TRBV2 and TRBJ1-2, with D possibly being TRBD1 (5 bases). The CDR3 runs 13 residues. Per the germline V gene, CDR1 is SNHLY and CDR2 is FYNNEI. Between the trimmed V and J ends, which lost 7 bases and 4 bases, there was a span of 13 bases. DNA for the CDR3: TGTGCCAGCATGCCGGGACTGGCCTATGGCTACACCTTC. Amino acid sequence: CASMPGLAYGYTF.

This chain links TRBV28 with TRBJ2-7, with D perhaps matching TRBD1 or TRBD2 (7 bases each). Germline V CDR1 and CDR2: MDHEN, SYDVKM. The V gene lost 5 bases and the J gene lost 4 bases, with 12 bases spanning the gap. The CDR3 length is 13 residues. The DNA for the CDR3 is TGTGCCAGCAGTACTCAGGGGGGGTACGAGCAGTACTTC. Protein: CASSTQGGYEQYF.

The genes are TRBV28 and TRBJ2-7, with 8 nucleotides matching TRBD1. The CDR3 runs 13 residues. CDR1 is MDHEN and CDR2 is SYDVKM in the germline V gene. The V and J ends lost 8 bases and 5 bases, in that order; junction bases with no gene match: 8. Here the CDR3 DNA reads TGTGCCAGCGTTCGGACAGGGAGAGACGAGCAGTACTTC. This translates into CASVRTGRDEQYF.

The chain combines TRBV9 with TRBJ2-7, with D perhaps assigned TRBD1 or TRBD2 (6 bases each). V gave up 2 bases and J gave up 1 base, with 19 bases separating them. The V gene's germline CDR1 is SGDLS and CDR2 YYNGEE. The length of the CDR3 is 17 residues. CDR3 DNA: TGTGCCAGCAGCGTCGGAGGGGGAGGATACCTGTCCTACGAGCAGTACTTC. Encoded protein: CASSVGGGGYLSYEQYF.

The V gene is TRBV13, the J gene TRBJ2-5; TRBD2 might be the D (7 bases). Trimming took off 3 bases at V and 3 bases at J, with 14 bases between the two ends. The germline CDR1 and CDR2 sequences are PRHDT and FYEKMQ (reference sequence). This CDR3 has 15 residues. The chain's CDR3 is CASSLLGGVKETQYF. The CDR3 DNA follows: TGTGCCAGCAGCTTGCTAGGGGGGGTCAAAGAGACCCAGTACTTC.

The genes are TRBV27 and TRBJ1-5; TRBD1 matches 8 bases. Trimming removed 1 base from V and 1 base from J; junction bases left unmatched: 6. Germline loops: CDR1 MNHEY, CDR2 SMNVEV (reference sequence). The CDR3 sequence is 17 residues long. The CDR3 loop is CASSLYPSGGSNQPQHF. The CDR3 DNA is TGTGCCAGCAGTTTATATCCGTCAGGGGGCAGCAATCAGCCCCAGCATTTT.

The chain carries TRBV9 and TRBJ1-3, with TRBD1 as a possible D gene (5 bases). V was clipped by 0 bases and J by 0 bases, with 13 bases between them. CDR3 length: 17 residues. From germline, CDR1 is SGDLS and CDR2 YYNGEE. The chain's CDR3 is CASSVGGWDPSGNTIYF. CDR3 coding DNA: TGTGCCAGCAGCGTAGGGGGATGGGACCCCTCTGGAAACACCATATATTTT.

CDR3 protein: CASKTREGSSYEQYF. CDR3 bases: TGTGCCAGCAAGACGCGGGAGGGGAGCTCCTACGAGCAGTACTTC. The chain uses TRBV6-5 and TRBJ2-7; TRBD2 matches 9 bases. The germline gives CDR1 MNHEY, CDR2 SVGAGI. V shed 7 bases, J shed 0 bases, and the junction held 7 bases outside the gene matches. The CDR3 is made up of 15 amino acids.

The chain joins TRBV30 to TRBJ1-2; unclear D gene. The CDR3 totals 13 residues. With 1 base removed from V and 3 bases from J, the gap between germline ends came to 9 bases. The germline V gene encodes CDR1 GTSNPN and CDR2 SVGIG (reference sequence). CDR3 nucleotides: TGTGCCTGGAGTGGAGGGAGTTACTATGGCTACACCTTC. Its translation is CAWSGGSYYGYTF. The whole variable domain, remainder taken from reference TRBV30 and TRBJ1-2, is SQTIHQWPATLVQPVGSPLSLECTVEGTSNPNLYWYRQAAGRGLQLLFYSVGIGQISSEVPQNLSASRPQDRQFILSSKKLLLSDSGFYLCAWSGGSYYGYTFGSGTRLTVV.

The chain links TRBV4-1 to TRBJ1-1; D is possibly TRBD1 (5 bases). Trimming cost V 0 bases and J 1 base, with 12 bases left between them. From germline, CDR1 is MGHRA and CDR2 YSYEKL. The CDR3 extends over 16 amino acids. This CDR3 is CASSQEERQTNTEAFF. The CDR3 region has the DNA TGCGCCAGCAGCCAAGAGGAAAGACAGACGAACACTGAAGCTTTCTTT.

The table lists this clone with a count of one. The rearrangement joins TRBV6-5 to TRBJ1-2; possibly TRBD1 for D (5 bases). This CDR3 is 14 amino acids long. The germline V and J ends were trimmed by 9 bases and 6 bases, with 20 bases remaining between them. Germline CDR1 MNHEY, CDR2 SVGAGI. CDR3 bases: TGTGCCAGTTCGCGTGGCCAGGGTTTGGATGGCTACACCTTC. Amino acid sequence: CASSRGQGLDGYTF.

The V gene is TRBV10-3, the J gene TRBJ2-2; a weak D match, TRBD1 (5 bases). Germline CDR1 is ENHRY and CDR2 is SYGVKD. The CDR3 is 15 amino acids. Trimming left V 7 bases short and J 2 bases short, with 14 bases between. In DNA, the CDR3 is TGTGCCATCACGGGTGGGGCGTCTAACACCGGGGAGCTGTTTTTT. Its translation is CAITGGASNTGELFF.

The chain joins TRBV25-1 to TRBJ2-3; 13 nucleotides line up with TRBD2. The germline gives CDR1 MGHDK, CDR2 SYGVNS. CDR3 length: 16 residues. Trimming took 3 bases from V and 2 from J; bases not matched to a gene: 2. CDR3 loop: CASSEGLAGFTDTQYF. The CDR3 nucleotides read TGTGCCAGCAGTGAGGGACTAGCGGGATTCACAGATACGCAGTATTTT.

The rearrangement uses TRBV7-3 and TRBJ2-3, with D maybe TRBD2 (6 bases). Germline assignment: CDR1 SGHTA and CDR2 FQGTGA. The germline V and J ends were trimmed by 3 bases and 0 bases, with 10 bases remaining between them. The CDR3 has 15 amino acids. The CDR3 DNA follows: TGTGCCAGCAGCTTGCGGGGATGGAGCACAGATACGCAGTATTTT. Its translation: CASSLRGWSTDTQYF.

The chain carries TRBV6-5 and TRBJ2-3, with D possibly matching TRBD2 (6 bases). Germline CDR1 is MNHEY and CDR2 is SVGAGI. This CDR3 has 16 residues. Between the trimmed V and J ends, which lost 2 bases and 1 base, there was a span of 13 bases. CDR3 DNA: TGTGCCAGCAGTTACCCAGGAGGGCCCGGCACAGATACGCAGTATTTT. As protein: CASSYPGGPGTDTQYF.

This clone was counted once. CDR3 sequence reads: CASSPQRGANYGYTF. The CDR3 DNA follows: TGTGCCAGCTCACCACAGAGAGGGGCAAACTATGGCTACACCTTC. V is TRBV18 and J is TRBJ1-2; D might be TRBD1 (5 bases). Trimming took off 1 base at V and 2 bases at J, with 11 bases between the two ends. The CDR3 is made up of 15 amino acids. CDR1 and CDR2 from the germline V gene are KGHSH and LQKENI. Using reference TRBV18 and TRBJ1-2 for the parts outside the CDR3, the full variable domain is NAGVMQNPRHLVRRRGQEARLRCSPMKGHSHVYWYRQLPEEGLKFMVYLQKENIIDESGMPKERFSAEFPKEGPSILRIQQVVRGDSAAYFCASSPQRGANYGYTFGSGTRLTVV.

V and J are TRBV6-1 and TRBJ2-1, with 13 nucleotides matching TRBD2. The junction had 4 bases not matched to a gene; V was cut back by 6 bases and J by 5 bases. The CDR3 contains 15 residues. Per germline, CDR1 MNHNS and CDR2 SASEGT. CDR3 in DNA: TGTGCCAGCAGGAGAGGGACTAGCGGGGACAATGAGCAGTTCTTC. Protein sequence: CASRRGTSGDNEQFF.

This rearrangement joins TRBV2 to TRBJ2-7, with D unresolved. The germline V gene has CDR1 SNHLY and CDR2 FYNNEI. V was shortened by 6 bases and J by 3 bases, with 12 bases between the two germline ends. The CDR3 runs to 13 residues. In nucleotides, the CDR3 is TGTGCCAGCAGAGGTGGCGGAGACTACGAGCAGTACTTC. Protein product: CASRGGGDYEQYF.

Of note for this clone: Just one base apart from a much larger clone, this may be a read error. The V and J genes are TRBV5-1 and TRBJ1-6; no firm D call. The CDR3 has 13 residues. Germline V gene data show CDR1 as SGHRS and CDR2 as YFSETQ. The V end lost 0 bases, the J end lost 7 bases, and 5 bases lay between the germline ends. CDR3 bases: TGCGCCAGCAGCTTGGAAAGGAATTCACCCCTCCACTTT. It is translated as CASSLERNSPLHF.

The chain is built from TRBV5-4 and TRBJ2-2; no definite D call. Germline V gene sequence: CDR1 SGHNT, CDR2 YYREEE (reference sequence). Deletions cut 0 bases from V and 1 base from J, with 22 bases between. This CDR3 is 20 amino acids long. The CDR3 region has the DNA TGTGCCAGCAGCTTGGGAGGTCGGACGCTCATTAATGAGAACACCGGGGAGCTGTTTTTT. Translating it yields CASSLGGRTLINENTGELFF.

This clone was observed a few times. The chain has TRBV7-9 and TRBJ1-6, with a possible D match to TRBD1 (5 bases). Per the germline V gene, CDR1 is SEHNR and CDR2 is FQNEAQ (reference sequence). Trimming removed 1 base from V and 13 bases from J, with 11 bases in between. The CDR3 has 13 amino acids. The CDR3 coding sequence is TGTGCCAGCAGCTTAGATCCAGGGACGCCCCTCCACTTT. As protein: CASSLDPGTPLHF.

V usage is TRBV10-1 and J usage is TRBJ1-3; no reliable D call. The CDR3 totals 14 residues. The ends were cut back, 3 bases at V and 0 bases at J, with 6 bases in the middle. Germline CDR1 and CDR2: WNHNN and SYGVQD (reference sequence). The CDR3 protein is CASSDPASGNTIYF. The DNA of the CDR3 is TGCGCCAGCAGTGACCCGGCCTCTGGAAACACCATATATTTT.

The chain carries TRBV10-3 and TRBJ2-3; 9 nucleotides agree with TRBD2. Germline V gene data show CDR1 as ENHRY and CDR2 as SYGVKD. The CDR3 consists of 15 residues. J was trimmed by 4 bases and V by 8 bases; bases with no gene match: 10. The chain's CDR3 is CAIQPGIAGADTQYF. Written as DNA, the CDR3 is TGTGCCATCCAACCTGGAATAGCGGGAGCAGATACGCAGTATTTT.

The J gene is TRBJ2-3, the V gene TRBV5-1, with TRBD1 matching 9 bases. V trimming: 4 bases; J trimming: 2 bases; junction bases outside the gene matches: 8. The CDR3 totals 16 residues. CDR1 and CDR2 from the germline V gene are SGHRS and YFSETQ. The CDR3 DNA follows: TGCGCCAGCAGCACGGGACAGGGAACACCCACAGATACGCAGTATTTT. This codes for CASSTGQGTPTDTQYF.

In DNA, the CDR3 is TGTGCCAGCATGCTGACAGGGGGAAAGTGGGAAAAACTGTTTTTT. It codes for CASMLTGGKWEKLFF. V and J are TRBV7-2 and TRBJ1-4; 9 bases match TRBD1. The CDR3 loop spans 15 amino acids. From germline, CDR1 is SGHTA and CDR2 FQGNSA. V trimming: 7 bases; J trimming: 8 bases; junction bases outside the gene matches: 11.

The chain links TRBV9 to TRBJ2-3; 8 positions match TRBD1. CDR3 length: 15 residues. Germline V gives CDR1 SGDLS, CDR2 YYNGEE. With 1 base clipped from V and 6 bases from J, the junction kept 7 bases outside the gene matches. Here the CDR3 DNA reads TGTGCCAGCAGCGTACTTCCAGGGGGCCTGGATACGCAGTATTTT. It encodes CASSVLPGGLDTQYF.